This T cell receptor beta chain was documented in a study of T cells in Graves' hyperthyroidism and ophthalmopathy. The germline V gene has CDR1 LNHDA and CDR2 SQIVND (reference sequence). The CDR3 contains 15 residues. Between the trimmed V and J ends, which lost 8 bases and 1 base, there was a span of 17 bases. Template material for amplifying TCR beta CDR3 regions consisted of RNA transcripts. A set of HTBI primers served as the primers for a first-round RT-PCR of the TCR CDR3. Via MiXCR, TCRdb re-called the multiplex PCR reads, giving one row per CDR3 protein. The table has a few hundred thousand distinct CDR3 sequences, roughly an eighth seen once.

This clonotype was obtained from a woman between 18 and 29 years old with Graves' hyperthyroidism. The sample consisted of blood. This sequence joins TRBV19 and TRBJ1-1; tentatively, D is TRBD1 (5 bases). The CDR3 DNA is TGTGCCAGTCAATCGTGGGGGACGGCGAACACTGAAGCTTTCTTT. This codes for CASQSWGTANTEAFF.